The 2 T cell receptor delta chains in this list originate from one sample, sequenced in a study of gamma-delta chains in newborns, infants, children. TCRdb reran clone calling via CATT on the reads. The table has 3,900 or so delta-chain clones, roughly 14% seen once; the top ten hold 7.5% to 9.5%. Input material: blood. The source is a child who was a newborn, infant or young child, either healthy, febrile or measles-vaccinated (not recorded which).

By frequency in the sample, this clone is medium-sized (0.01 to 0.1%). The CDR3 region is CALGEPGLPGRGYWGIPYTDKLIF. CDR3 in DNA: TGTGCTCTTGGGGAACCCGGCCTTCCTGGTAGGGGGTACTGGGGGATCCCCTACACCGATAAACTCATCTTT. The chain couples TRDV1 to TRDJ1; 10 bases are shared with TRDD3. V gave up 1 base and J gave up 0 bases; unmatched junction bases: 26. CDR3 size: 24 residues. CDR1 and CDR2 from the germline V gene are TSWWSYY and QGS.

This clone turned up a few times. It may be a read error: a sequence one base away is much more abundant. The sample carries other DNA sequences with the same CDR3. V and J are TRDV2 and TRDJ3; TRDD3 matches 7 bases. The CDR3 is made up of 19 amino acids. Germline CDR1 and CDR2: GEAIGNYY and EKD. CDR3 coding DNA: TGTGCCTGCGACACAATGGGGGACCACAGCTCCTGGGACACCCGACAGATGTTTTTC. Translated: CACDTMGDHSSWDTRQMFF.